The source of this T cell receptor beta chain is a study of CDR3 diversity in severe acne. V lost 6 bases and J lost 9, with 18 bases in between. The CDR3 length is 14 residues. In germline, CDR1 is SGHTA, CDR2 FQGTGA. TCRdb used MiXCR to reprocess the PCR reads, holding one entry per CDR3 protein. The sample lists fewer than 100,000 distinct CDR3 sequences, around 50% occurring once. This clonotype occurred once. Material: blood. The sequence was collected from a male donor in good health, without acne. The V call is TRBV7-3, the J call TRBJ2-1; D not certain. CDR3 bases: TGTGCCAGCAGAGAAAGCCCCGATTATACTGAGCAGTTCTTC. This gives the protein CASRESPDYTEQFF.